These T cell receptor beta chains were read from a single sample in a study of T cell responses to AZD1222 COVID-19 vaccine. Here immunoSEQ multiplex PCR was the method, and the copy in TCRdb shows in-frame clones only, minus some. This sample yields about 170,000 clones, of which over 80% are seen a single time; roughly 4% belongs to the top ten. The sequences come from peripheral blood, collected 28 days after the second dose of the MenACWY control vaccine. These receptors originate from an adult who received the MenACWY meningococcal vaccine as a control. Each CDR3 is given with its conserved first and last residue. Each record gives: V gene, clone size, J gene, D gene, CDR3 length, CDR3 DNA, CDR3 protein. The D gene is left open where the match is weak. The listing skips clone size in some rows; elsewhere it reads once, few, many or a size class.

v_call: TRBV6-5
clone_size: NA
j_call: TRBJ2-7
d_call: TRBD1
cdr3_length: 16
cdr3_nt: TGTGCCAGCAGTTCGGGCGTAAGGACAGGGTCCTACGAGCAGTACTTC
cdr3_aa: CASSSGVRTGSYEQYF

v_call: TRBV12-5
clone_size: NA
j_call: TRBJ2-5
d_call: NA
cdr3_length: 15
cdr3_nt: TGTGCTAGTGGTTCTCGCCCCCTTAGGAGCCGGGCCCAGTACTTC
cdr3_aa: CASGSRPLRSRAQYF

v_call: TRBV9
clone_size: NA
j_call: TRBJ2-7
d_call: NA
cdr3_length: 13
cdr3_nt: TGTGCCAGCAGCGTAGTGACAGGCTACGAGCAGTACTTC
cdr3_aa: CASSVVTGYEQYF

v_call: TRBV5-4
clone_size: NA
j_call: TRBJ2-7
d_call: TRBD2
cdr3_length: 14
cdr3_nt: TGTGCCAGCACCTCAGCGGGAGGGCCGTACGAGCAGTACTTC
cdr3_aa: CASTSAGGPYEQYF

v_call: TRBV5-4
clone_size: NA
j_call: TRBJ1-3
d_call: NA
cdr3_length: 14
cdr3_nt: TGTGCCAGCAGCTTGTCCACCAAGGTCGACACCATATATTTT
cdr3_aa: CASSLSTKVDTIYF

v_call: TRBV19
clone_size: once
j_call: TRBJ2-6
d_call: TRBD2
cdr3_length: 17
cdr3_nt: TGTGCCAGTAGGGGACTAGCGAGAGACTCTGGGGCCAACGTCCTGACTTTC
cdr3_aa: CASRGLARDSGANVLTF

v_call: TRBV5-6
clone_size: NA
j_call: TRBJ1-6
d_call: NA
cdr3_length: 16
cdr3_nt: TGTGCCAGCAGCCACAAAGGGGGGAGCTCACGTTCACCCCTCCACTTT
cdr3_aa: CASSHKGGSSRSPLHF

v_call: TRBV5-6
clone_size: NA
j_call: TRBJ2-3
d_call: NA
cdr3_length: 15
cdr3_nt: TGTGCCAGCAGCTTGCGGGGCCTGAACACAGATACGCAGTATTTT
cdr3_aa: CASSLRGLNTDTQYF

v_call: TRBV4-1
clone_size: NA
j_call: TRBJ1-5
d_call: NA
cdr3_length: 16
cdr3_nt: TGCGCCAGCAGCCAATCCTACCCCCACGGAAATCAGCCCCAGCATTTT
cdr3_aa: CASSQSYPHGNQPQHF

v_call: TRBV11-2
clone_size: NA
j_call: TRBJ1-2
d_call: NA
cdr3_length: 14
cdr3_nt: TGTGCCAGCAGCTCCAGGGAGGGGAACTATGGCTACACCTTC
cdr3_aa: CASSSREGNYGYTF

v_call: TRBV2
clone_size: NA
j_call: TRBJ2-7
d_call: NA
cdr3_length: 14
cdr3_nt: TGTGCCAGCAGTGAAGGGGGCTCTGGGTTGGAGCAGTACTTC
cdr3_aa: CASSEGGSGLEQYF

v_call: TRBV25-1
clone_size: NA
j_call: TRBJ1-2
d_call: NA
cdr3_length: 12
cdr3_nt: TGTGCCAGCAGTCGGGGGCCCTATGGCTACACCTTC
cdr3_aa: CASSRGPYGYTF

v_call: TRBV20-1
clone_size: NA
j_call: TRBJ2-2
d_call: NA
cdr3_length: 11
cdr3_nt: TGCAGTCCTAGGGGGAACGGGGAGCTGTTTTTT
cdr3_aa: CSPRGNGELFF

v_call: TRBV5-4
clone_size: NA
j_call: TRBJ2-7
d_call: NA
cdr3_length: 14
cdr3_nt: TGTGCCAGCAGCTTGGCGGTAGGGACCTACGAGCAGTACTTC
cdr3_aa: CASSLAVGTYEQYF

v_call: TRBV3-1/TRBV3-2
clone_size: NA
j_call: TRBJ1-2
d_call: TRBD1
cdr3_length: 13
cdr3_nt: TGTGCCAGCAGCCAAACAGGGGACTATGGCTACACCTTC
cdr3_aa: CASSQTGDYGYTF

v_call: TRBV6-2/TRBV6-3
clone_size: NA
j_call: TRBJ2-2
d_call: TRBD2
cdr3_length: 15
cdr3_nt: TGTGCCAGCAGCAACACCGCGGGAGTCCCCGGGGAGCTGTTTTTT
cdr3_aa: CASSNTAGVPGELFF

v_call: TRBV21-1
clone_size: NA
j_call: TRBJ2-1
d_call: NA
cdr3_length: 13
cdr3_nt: TGTGCCACCCCGTGGCGGGAGGAGGATGAGCAGTTCTTC
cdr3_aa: CATPWREEDEQFF

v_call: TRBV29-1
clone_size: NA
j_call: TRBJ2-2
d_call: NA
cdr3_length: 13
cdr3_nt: TGCAGCGTAGGACGGCCCAACACCGGGGAGCTGTTTTTT
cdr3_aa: CSVGRPNTGELFF

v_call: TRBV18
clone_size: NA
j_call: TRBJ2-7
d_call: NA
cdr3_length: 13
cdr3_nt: TGTGCCAGCTCACCAGAGGACTTGAGCGAGCAGTACTTC
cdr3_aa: CASSPEDLSEQYF

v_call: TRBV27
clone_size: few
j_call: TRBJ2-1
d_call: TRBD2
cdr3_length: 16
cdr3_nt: TGTGCCAGCAGTTTAGGCGGGGGGGGGCCTTACAATGAGCAGTTCTTC
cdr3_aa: CASSLGGGGPYNEQFF

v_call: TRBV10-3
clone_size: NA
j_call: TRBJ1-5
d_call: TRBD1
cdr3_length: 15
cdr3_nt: TGTGCCATCAGTGCGACAGGGGATACCAATCAGCCCCAGCATTTT
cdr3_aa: CAISATGDTNQPQHF

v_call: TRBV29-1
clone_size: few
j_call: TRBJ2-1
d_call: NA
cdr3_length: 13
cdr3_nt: TGCAGCGTTGGGCAGCCACTGGACAATGAGCAGTTCTTC
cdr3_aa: CSVGQPLDNEQFF

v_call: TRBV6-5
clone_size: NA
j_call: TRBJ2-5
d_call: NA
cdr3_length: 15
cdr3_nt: TGTGCCAGCTCAGTAACCGGGACCGCACAAGAGACCCAGTACTTC
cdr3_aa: CASSVTGTAQETQYF

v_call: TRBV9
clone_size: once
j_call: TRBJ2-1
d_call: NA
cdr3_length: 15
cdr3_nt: TGTGCCAGCAGCGTAGGTGGGGGTAGAACGAATGAGCAGTTCTTC
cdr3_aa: CASSVGGGRTNEQFF

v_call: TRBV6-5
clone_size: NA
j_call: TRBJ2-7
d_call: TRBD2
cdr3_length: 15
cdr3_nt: TGTGCCAGCAGTTACTCCGGCGGGAGGGCCTACGAGCAGTACTTC
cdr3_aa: CASSYSGGRAYEQYF

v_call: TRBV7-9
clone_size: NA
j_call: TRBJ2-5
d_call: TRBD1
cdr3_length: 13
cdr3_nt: TGTGCCAGCGGTCAGGGGGCTGAGGAGACCCAGTACTTC
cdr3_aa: CASGQGAEETQYF

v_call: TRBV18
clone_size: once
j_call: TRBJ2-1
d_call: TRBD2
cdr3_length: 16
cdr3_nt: TGTGCCAGCTCACCACCTTTCGGGGAGGGGTTCAATGAGCAGTTCTTC
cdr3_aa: CASSPPFGEGFNEQFF

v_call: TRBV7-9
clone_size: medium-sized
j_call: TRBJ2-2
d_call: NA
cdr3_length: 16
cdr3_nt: TGTGCCAGCAGCCAGGGGGGGACACCGAACACCGGGGAGCTGTTTTTT
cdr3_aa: CASSQGGTPNTGELFF

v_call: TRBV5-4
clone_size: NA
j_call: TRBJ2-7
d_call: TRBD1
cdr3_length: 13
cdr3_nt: TGTGCCAGCAGCGCACAGGGGGCGTCGGAGCAGTACTTC
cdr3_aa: CASSAQGASEQYF

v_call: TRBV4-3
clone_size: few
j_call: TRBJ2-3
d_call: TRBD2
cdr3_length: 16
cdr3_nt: TGCGCCAGCAGCCCGATTACTAGCGGGAGCACAGATACGCAGTATTTT
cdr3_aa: CASSPITSGSTDTQYF

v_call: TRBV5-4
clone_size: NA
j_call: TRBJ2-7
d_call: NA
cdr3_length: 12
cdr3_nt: TGTGCCAGCAGCTTTGGGGGCTACGAGCAGTACTTC
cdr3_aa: CASSFGGYEQYF

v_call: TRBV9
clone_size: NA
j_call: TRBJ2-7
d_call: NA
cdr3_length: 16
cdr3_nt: TGTGCCAGCAGCCCTGGGGCCGGGACCCTCGGGGGAGAGCAGTACTTC
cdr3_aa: CASSPGAGTLGGEQYF

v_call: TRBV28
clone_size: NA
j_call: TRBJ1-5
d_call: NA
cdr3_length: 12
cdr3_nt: TGTGCCAGCAGACTCGCGAATCAGCCCCAGCATTTT
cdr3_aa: CASRLANQPQHF

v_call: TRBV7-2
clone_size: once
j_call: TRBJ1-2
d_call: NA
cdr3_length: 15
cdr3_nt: TGTGCCAGCAGCTCCGGGGGGGGTCGCTACTATGGCTACACCTTC
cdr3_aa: CASSSGGGRYYGYTF

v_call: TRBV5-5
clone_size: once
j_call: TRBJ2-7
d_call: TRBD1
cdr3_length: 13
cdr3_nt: TGTGCCAGCAGCTTCACAGGGGGCTACGAGCAGTACTTC
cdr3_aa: CASSFTGGYEQYF

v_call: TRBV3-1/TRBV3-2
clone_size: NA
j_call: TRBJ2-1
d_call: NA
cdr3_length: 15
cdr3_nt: TGTGCCAGCAGCCAAGACCTGGGGTTGCACAATGAGCAGTTCTTC
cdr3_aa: CASSQDLGLHNEQFF

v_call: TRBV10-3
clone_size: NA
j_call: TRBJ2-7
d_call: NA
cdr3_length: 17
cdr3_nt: TGTGCCTCAAAAGAGGGCGGATTAAACCGACTAACCTACGAGCAGTACTTC
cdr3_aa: CASKEGGLNRLTYEQYF

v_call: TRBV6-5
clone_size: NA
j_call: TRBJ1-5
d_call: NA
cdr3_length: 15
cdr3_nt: TGTGCCAGCAGTCAGGGGTTACATAGCAATCAGCCCCAGCATTTT
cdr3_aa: CASSQGLHSNQPQHF

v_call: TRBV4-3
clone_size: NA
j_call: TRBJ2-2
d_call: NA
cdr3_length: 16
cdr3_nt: TGCGCCAGCAGCCAAGATTCGACGCTAGCTACTGGGGAGCTGTTTTTT
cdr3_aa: CASSQDSTLATGELFF

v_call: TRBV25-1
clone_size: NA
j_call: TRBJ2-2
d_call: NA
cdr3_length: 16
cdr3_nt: TGTGCCAGCAGTTCACACAGGGCGTCGAACACCGGGGAGCTGTTTTTT
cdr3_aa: CASSSHRASNTGELFF

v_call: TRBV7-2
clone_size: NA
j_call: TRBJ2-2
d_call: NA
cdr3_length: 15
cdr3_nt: TGTGCCAGCACTCGTGCTTTGGAGGGAACCGGGGAGCTGTTTTTT
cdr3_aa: CASTRALEGTGELFF

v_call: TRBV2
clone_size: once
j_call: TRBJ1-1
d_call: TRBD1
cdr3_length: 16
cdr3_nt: TGTGCCAGCAGGGCACTTCCCGGGACAGCGAACACTGAAGCTTTCTTT
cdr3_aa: CASRALPGTANTEAFF

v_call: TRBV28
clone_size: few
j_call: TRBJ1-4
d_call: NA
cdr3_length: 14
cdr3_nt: TGTGCCAGCAGTTCGACAGTGGGGCACGAAAAACTGTTTTTT
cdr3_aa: CASSSTVGHEKLFF

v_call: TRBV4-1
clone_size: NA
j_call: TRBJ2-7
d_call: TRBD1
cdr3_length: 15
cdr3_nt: TGCGCCAGCAGCCAAGAGACAGGGTGGTCCTACGAGCAGTACTTC
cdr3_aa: CASSQETGWSYEQYF

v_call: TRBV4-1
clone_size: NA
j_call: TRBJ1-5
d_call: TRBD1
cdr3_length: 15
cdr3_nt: TGCGCCAGCAGCCAAGACACAGGGGGCAGTCAGCCCCAGCATTTT
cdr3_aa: CASSQDTGGSQPQHF

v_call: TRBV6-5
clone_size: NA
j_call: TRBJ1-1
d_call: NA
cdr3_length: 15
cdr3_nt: TGTGCCAGCAGCTACCCGCGGGTAGGGTCAGCTGAAGCTTTCTTT
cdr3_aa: CASSYPRVGSAEAFF

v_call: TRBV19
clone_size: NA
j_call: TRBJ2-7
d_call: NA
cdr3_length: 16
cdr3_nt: TGTGCCAGTAGTATAGATCCCGGGACACCTTTCTACGAGCAGTACTTC
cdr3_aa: CASSIDPGTPFYEQYF

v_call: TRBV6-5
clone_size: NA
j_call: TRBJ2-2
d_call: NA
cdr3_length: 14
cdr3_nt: TGTGCCAGCAGTTTAAATCGAGGGGCCGGGGAGCTGTTTTTT
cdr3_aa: CASSLNRGAGELFF

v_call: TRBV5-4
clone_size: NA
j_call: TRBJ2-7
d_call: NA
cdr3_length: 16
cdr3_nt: TGTGCCAGCAGCCCTGGGCCGGGGGGCTTGTTGGACGAGCAGTACTTC
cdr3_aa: CASSPGPGGLLDEQYF

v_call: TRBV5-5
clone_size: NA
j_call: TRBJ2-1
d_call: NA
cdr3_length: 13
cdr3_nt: TGTGCCAGCAGCTTGGTAATATACAATGAGCAGTTCTTC
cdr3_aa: CASSLVIYNEQFF

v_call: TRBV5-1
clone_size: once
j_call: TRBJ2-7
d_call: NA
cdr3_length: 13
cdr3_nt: TGCGCCAGCATCCCCGGGCCACCCTACGAGCAGTACTTC
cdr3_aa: CASIPGPPYEQYF

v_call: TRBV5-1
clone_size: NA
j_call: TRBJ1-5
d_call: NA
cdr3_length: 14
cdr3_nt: TGCGCCAGCAGCTTGTCCCCAGGGCCCCAGCCCCAGCATTTT
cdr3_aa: CASSLSPGPQPQHF

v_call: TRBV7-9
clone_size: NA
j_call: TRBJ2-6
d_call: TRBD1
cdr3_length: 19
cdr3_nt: TGTGCCAGCAGGGGAGCCGGGACAGGGGAACCCTCTGGGGCCAACGTCCTGACTTTC
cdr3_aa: CASRGAGTGEPSGANVLTF

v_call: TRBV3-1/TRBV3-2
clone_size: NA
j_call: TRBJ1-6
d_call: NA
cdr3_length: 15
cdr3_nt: TGTGCCAGCAGCCCCACTGGGGGGAGATATTCACCCCTCCACTTT
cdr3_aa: CASSPTGGRYSPLHF

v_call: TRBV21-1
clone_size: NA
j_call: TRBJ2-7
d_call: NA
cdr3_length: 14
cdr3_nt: TGTGCCAGCAGCACCCGGGGGGAGGTAGTCGAGCAGTACTTC
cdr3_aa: CASSTRGEVVEQYF

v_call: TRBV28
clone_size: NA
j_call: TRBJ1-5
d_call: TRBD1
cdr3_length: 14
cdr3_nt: TGTGCCAGCAGCGCGGGACAGATAAATCAGCCCCAGCATTTT
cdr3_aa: CASSAGQINQPQHF

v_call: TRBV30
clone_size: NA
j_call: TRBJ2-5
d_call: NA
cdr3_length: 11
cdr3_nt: TGTGCCTGGAGTGTAAAAGAGACCCAGTACTTC
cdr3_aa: CAWSVKETQYF

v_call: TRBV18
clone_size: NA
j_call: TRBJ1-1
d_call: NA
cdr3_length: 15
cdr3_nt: TGTGCCAGCTCACCACCGGTACGAGTGAACACTGAAGCTTTCTTT
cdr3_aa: CASSPPVRVNTEAFF

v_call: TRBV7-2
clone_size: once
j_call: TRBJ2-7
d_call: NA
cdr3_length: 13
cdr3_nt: TGTGCCACGGGGACGGGGAGAACCTACGAGCAGTACTTC
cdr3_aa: CATGTGRTYEQYF

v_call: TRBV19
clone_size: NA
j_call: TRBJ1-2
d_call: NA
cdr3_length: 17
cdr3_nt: TGTGCCAGTAGTACCCCTCGCGTTGCAGGGCATAACTATGGCTACACCTTC
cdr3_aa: CASSTPRVAGHNYGYTF